This passage covers 12 T cell receptor beta chains from one sample sequenced in a study of regulatory T cells in long-lasting Graves disease. Both iRepertoire HTBI primers and Arm-PCR of CDR3 regions were used to build the TCR beta libraries. TCRdb reprocessed the multiplex PCR reads with MiXCR, giving one entry per CDR3 protein. The sample lists roughly 450,000 distinct CDR3 sequences, around 20% occurring once. The time point: persistent/refractory GD, antithyroid drugs over 5 years with positive TRAb. Generation of the TCR library employed RNA extracted from PBMCs. Sequences were derived from peripheral blood mononuclear cells (PBMCs), sampled when the disease was refractory, from a patient treated with antithyroid drugs. These receptors were taken from a female donor with Graves disease.

This clonotype has more than one count but fewer than ten. The chain couples TRBV3-1 to TRBJ2-7, with D maybe TRBD2 (5 bases). This CDR3 region has 15 residues. Trimming cost V 4 bases and J 6 bases, with 19 bases left between them. Germline CDR1 is LGHDT and CDR2 is YNNKEL (reference sequence). CDR3 DNA sequence: TGTGCCAGCAGCCTACGTCGGACTGGCGCCGGCGAGCAGTACTTC. It specifies CASSLRRTGAGEQYF.

This rearrangement joins TRBV6-1 to TRBJ2-7, with 12 bases aligning to TRBD2. CDR3 length: 21 residues. V lost 3 bases and J lost 3; bases outside the gene matches: 21. Germline-derived CDR1 and CDR2 are MNHNS and SASEGT. The CDR3: CASSDLLAGPGLAGQDYEQYF. DNA for the CDR3: TGTGCCAGCAGTGATCTTCTGGCCGGCCCCGGACTAGCGGGACAAGACTACGAGCAGTACTTC.

This clonotype has ten or more counts. The rearrangement uses TRBV28 and TRBJ2-7, with 7 positions matching TRBD1. CDR3 size: 12 residues. V dropped 10 bases and J dropped 3; count of bases not matched to a gene: 6. Germline CDR1 and CDR2: MDHEN and SYDVKM. This CDR3 is CAIRDSLYEQYF. CDR3 DNA sequence: TGTGCCATCCGGGACAGCCTCTACGAGCAGTACTTC. Full variable domain (outside the CDR3, taken from reference TRBV28 and TRBJ2-7): DVKVTQSSRYLVKRTGEKVFLECVQDMDHENMFWYRQDPGLGLRLIYFSYDVKMKEKGDIPEGYSVSREKKERFSLILESASTNQTSMYLCAIRDSLYEQYFGPGTRLTVT.

This clonotype came up many times. The V and J genes are TRBV20-1 and TRBJ1-2; possible D gene TRBD1, 6 bases. The CDR3 spans 14 residues. CDR1 is DFQATT, CDR2 SNEGSKA, per germline (reference sequence). V was cut by 5 bases and J by 8 bases, with 21 bases left in between. In DNA, the CDR3 is TGCAGTGCTGGGGGGGCAGGGACGAGTGGCGGCTACACCTTC. It translates to CSAGGAGTSGGYTF.

The chain joins TRBV15 to TRBJ1-2; D not resolved. This CDR3 spans 14 amino acids. Germline V gene sequence: CDR1 LNHNV, CDR2 YYDKDF (reference sequence). Deletions cut 7 bases from V and 6 bases from J, with 18 bases between. CDR3 DNA: TGTGCCACCATCGACACGTCCTTAGCCGATGGCTACACCTTC. Its translation is CATIDTSLADGYTF.

This clonotype was detected ten times or more. The rearrangement uses TRBV20-1 and TRBJ2-5, with D tentatively TRBD2 (5 bases). The CDR3 has 14 amino acids. Trimming cost V 6 bases and J 0 bases, with 14 bases left between them. Germline CDR1 reads DFQATT; CDR2 reads SNEGSKA (reference sequence). CDR3 loop: CSAGRSAYQETQYF. The CDR3 coding sequence is TGCAGTGCGGGCCGTAGCGCCTACCAAGAGACCCAGTACTTC.

The V gene is TRBV19, the J gene TRBJ2-2; 11 bases line up with TRBD2. The junction had 11 bases not matched to a gene; V was cut back by 4 bases and J by 1 base. The CDR3 runs 19 residues. Germline V gene lookup returns CDR1 LNHDA and CDR2 SQIVND (reference sequence). CDR3 coding DNA: TGTGCCAGTAGTAAGACCGGGACTAGCGGCGGGGTGAACACCGGGGAGCTGTTTTTT. It translates to CASSKTGTSGGVNTGELFF.

This clonotype was observed at least ten times. CDR3 protein: CSGLVGVETQYF. CDR3 coding DNA: TGCAGTGGACTAGTGGGAGTGGAGACCCAGTACTTC. The chain employs TRBV20-1 and TRBJ2-5; possibly TRBD2 for D (6 bases). Trimming removed 7 bases at V and 5 bases at J, with 14 bases between. CDR3 length equals 12 residues. Germline-derived CDR1 and CDR2 are DFQATT and SNEGSKA (reference sequence).

V usage is TRBV20-1 and J usage is TRBJ2-1, with 8 bases identical to TRBD1. The V gene end was trimmed by 6 bases and the J gene end by 5 bases; junction bases not matched to a gene: 18. Per germline, CDR1 DFQATT and CDR2 SNEGSKA (reference sequence). The CDR3 totals 17 residues. CDR3 nucleotides: TGCAGTGCCCACGCACCCCTCCGGGACAGGCGGAACAATGAGCAGTTCTTC. Translated, it gives CSAHAPLRDRRNNEQFF.

This clonotype has at least ten counts. The rearrangement uses TRBV6-2 or TRBV6-3 and TRBJ1-1; D is perhaps TRBD1 (6 bases). Between the trimmed V and J ends, which lost 7 bases and 1 base, there was a span of 13 bases. Germline V CDR1 and CDR2: MNHEY, SVGEGT. There are 14 residues in the CDR3. CDR3 sequence reads: CASIVDRPNTEAFF. DNA of the CDR3: TGTGCCAGCATCGTGGACAGACCGAACACTGAAGCTTTCTTT.

This chain connects TRBV7-2 to TRBJ1-2; 9 bases align to TRBD1. CDR1 is SGHTA and CDR2 is FQGNSA in the germline V gene. The V and J ends lost 1 base and 6 bases, in that order; junction bases with no gene match: 3. The CDR3 spans 14 residues. Written as DNA, the CDR3 is TGTGCCAGCAGCTTAGGGGGACAGGGTGATGGCTACACCTTC. It yields the protein CASSLGGQGDGYTF.

This clonotype was seen many times. The rearrangement uses TRBV11-1 and TRBJ2-7, with TRBD2 identical over 7 bases. Trimming removed 5 bases from V and 1 base from J; junction bases left unmatched: 8. Germline values: CDR1 SGHAT, CDR2 FQDESV (reference sequence). This CDR3 has 15 residues. The CDR3 DNA sequence: TGTGCCAGCAGCCCCCGAAGCGGGGCTTCCTACGAGCAGTACTTC. It specifies CASSPRSGASYEQYF.